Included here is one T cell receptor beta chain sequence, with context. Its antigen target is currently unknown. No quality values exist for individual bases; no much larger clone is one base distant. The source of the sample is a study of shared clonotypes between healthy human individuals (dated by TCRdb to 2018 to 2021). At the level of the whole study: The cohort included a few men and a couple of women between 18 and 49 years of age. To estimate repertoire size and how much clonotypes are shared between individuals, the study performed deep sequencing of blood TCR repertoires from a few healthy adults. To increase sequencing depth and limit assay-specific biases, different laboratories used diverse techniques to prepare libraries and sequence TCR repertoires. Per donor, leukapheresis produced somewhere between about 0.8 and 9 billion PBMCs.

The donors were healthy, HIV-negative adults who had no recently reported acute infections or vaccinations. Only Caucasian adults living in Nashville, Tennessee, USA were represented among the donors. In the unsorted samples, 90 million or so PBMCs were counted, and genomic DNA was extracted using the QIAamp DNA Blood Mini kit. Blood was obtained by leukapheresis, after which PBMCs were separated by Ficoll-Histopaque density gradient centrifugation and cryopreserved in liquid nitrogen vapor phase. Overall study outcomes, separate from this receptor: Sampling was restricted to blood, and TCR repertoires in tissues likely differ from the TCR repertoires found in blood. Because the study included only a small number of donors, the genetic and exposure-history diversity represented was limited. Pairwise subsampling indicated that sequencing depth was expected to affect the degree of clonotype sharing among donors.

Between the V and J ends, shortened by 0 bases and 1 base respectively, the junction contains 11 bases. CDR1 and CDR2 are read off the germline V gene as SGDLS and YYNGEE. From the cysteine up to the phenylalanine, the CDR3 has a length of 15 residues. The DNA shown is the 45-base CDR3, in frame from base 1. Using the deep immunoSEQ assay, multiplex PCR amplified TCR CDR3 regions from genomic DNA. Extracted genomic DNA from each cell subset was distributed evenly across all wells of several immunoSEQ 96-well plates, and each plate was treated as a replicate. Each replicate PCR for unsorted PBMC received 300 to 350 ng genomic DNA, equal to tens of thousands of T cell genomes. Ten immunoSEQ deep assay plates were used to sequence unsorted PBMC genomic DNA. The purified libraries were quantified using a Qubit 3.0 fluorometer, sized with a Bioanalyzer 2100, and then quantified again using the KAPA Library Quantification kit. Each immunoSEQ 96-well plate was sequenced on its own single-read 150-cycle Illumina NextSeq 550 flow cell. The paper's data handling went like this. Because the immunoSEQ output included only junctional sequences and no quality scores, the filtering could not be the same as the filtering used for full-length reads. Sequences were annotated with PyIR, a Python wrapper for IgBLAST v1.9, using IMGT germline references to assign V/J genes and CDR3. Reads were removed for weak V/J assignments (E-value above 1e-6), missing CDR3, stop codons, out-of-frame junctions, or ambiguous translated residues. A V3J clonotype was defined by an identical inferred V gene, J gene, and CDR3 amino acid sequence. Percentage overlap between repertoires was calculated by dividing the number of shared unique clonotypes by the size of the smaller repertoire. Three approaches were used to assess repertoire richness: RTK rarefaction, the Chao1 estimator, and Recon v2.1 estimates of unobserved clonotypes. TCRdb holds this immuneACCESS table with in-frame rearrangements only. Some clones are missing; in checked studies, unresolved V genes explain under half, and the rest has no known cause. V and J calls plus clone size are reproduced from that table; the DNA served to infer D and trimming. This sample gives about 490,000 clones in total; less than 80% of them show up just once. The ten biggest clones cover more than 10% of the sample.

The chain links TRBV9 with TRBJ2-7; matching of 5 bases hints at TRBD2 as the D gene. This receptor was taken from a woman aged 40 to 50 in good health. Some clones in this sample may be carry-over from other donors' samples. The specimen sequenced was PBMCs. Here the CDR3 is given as CASSVEEGLSYEQYF. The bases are TGTGCCAGCAGCGTAGAAGAGGGCCTATCCTACGAGCAGTACTTC.